This T cell receptor beta chain emerged from a study of CD8 T cells in Susac syndrome. From blood CD8+ and CD4+ T cells, TCR beta sequences were generated. Healthy donors constituted the controls, which were matched for age and sex. TEMRA cells were FACS-enriched, and CD8+ and CD4+ T cells were isolated negatively. The CDR3 is 13 amino acids. V lost 6 bases to trimming and J lost 6 bases; unmatched junction nucleotides: 7. Germline CDR1 DFQATT, CDR2 SNEGSKA (reference sequence). After extraction with the RNeasy kit, 0.5 to 1 ug of the RNA was reverse transcribed using random hexamers. Amplification of TCR beta CDR3 spanned 54 Vbeta and 13 Jbeta via immunoSEQ multiplex PCR. MiXCR was run by TCRdb on the immunoSEQ multiplex PCR reads, yielding one entry per CDR3 protein. The profile covers some 120,000 distinct CDR3 sequences, with about 95% appearing a single time and about 0.089% taken by the ten largest.

The chain couples TRBV20-1 to TRBJ2-1, with 8 bases aligning to TRBD2. Sequencing was done on a sample of CD4+ T cells from PBMCs. The TCR was taken from a human donor in good health. The CDR3 loop reads CSAAGGPTNEQFF. The CDR3 nucleotides are TGCAGTGCCGCGGGGGGTCCTACCAATGAGCAGTTCTTC.